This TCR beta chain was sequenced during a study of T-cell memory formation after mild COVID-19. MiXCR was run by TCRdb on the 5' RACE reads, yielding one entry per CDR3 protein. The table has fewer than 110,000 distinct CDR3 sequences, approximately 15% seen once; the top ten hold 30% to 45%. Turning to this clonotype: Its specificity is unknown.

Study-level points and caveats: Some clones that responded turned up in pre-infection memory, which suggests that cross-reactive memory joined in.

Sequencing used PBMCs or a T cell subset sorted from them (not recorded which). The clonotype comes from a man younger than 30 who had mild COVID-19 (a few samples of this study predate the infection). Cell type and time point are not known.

CDR3 nucleotide sequence: TGTGCCAGCAGTGACCCCTGGTCGTCGGGTGTTAGCACTGAAGCTTTCTTT. This encodes CASSDPWSSGVSTEAFF. The chain carries TRBV25-1 and TRBJ1-1; D is ambiguous. The germline gives CDR1 MGHDK, CDR2 SYGVNS. The CDR3 sequence is 17 residues long. V was clipped by 3 bases and J by 4 bases, with 21 bases between them.